This entry describes one T cell receptor beta chain. The germline gene is not matched at one end of the junction; a read error may be the cause. This entry comes from a study of immune characterization of retroperitoneal liposarcoma. Germline V lookup: CDR1 MNHNS, CDR2 SASEGT. The CDR3 is 15 amino acids. TCRdb redid the calling of the PCR reads with MiXCR, one entry per CDR3 protein. The sample consists of over 8,000 distinct CDR3 sequences, about a quarter of them appearing once. The source of this sequence is a female donor with retroperitoneal liposarcoma. This chain links TRBV6-1 with TRBJ2-3; TRBD1 matches at 8 bases. Material: tumor tissue. In DNA form, the CDR3 reads TGTGCCAGCAGTGTAGTGACAGGGGAACCCTACGAGCAGTACTTT. Translating gives CASSVVTGEPYEQYF.